The sequence of this T cell receptor (beta chain) was determined in a study of CD8 T cells in ankylosing spondylitis (dated by TCRdb to the late 2010s). With respect to the entire study: To find TCR variants linked to disease, the study profiled T cell receptor beta repertoires in ankylosing spondylitis patients and healthy donors. The full study cohort comprised 25 or so ankylosing spondylitis patients and approximately 100 healthy donors. Samples of peripheral blood were taken, and for ankylosing spondylitis patients, synovial fluid was collected as well. What the work shows at the level of the full study, not this receptor alone: The disease-linked clones were reported as significantly enriched in matched synovial fluid samples from ankylosing spondylitis patients. Some TCR beta motif variants had previously been reported in synovial fluid and blood of reactive arthritis patients, which suggested common disease-initiation mechanisms. A TCR beta motif of eight highly homologous amino acid variants appeared characteristic of blood from ankylosing spondylitis patients. The disease-linked clones showed a CD8+ phenotype and occurred at relatively low frequencies in peripheral blood.

The CDR3, cysteine through phenylalanine, is 18 amino acids long. The retained sequence is limited to the CDR3, 54 bases, with the frame set at the first base. Trimming takes 3 bases from V and 3 bases from J, and the germline ends sit 24 bases apart. CDR1 is given as MDHEN and CDR2 as SYDVKM, both from the germline V gene. As for this clonotype: The target of this receptor is not known. No clone much larger than this one lies a single base away; base qualities are absent.

The listed sequencing device is Illumina HiSeq 2500. TCR beta libraries were prepared by quantitative 5'-RACE with molecular barcodes. Under the source paper's analysis protocol: Disease-linked TCR variants were identified with a new computational method built on a probabilistic model of VDJ rearrangement. TCRdb reran the public reads through fastp at Q25 and MiXCR, keeping productive beta chains. A single entry per CDR3 protein holds the most common genes and DNA from its merged rows. The authors' filters were not applied to this entry. The sample profile shows around 890,000 distinct CDR3 sequences; over 9.5% of them were found once. 0.51% of the sample rests with the top ten.

The sample consisted of blood, either unsorted or a sorted T cell fraction (not recorded which). The TCR comes from a male donor with ankylosing spondylitis. The chain is encoded by TRBV28 joined to TRBJ2-7, with no confident D gene call. The CDR3 protein is CASSLYMALGSRLYEQYF. The nucleotide sequence is given as TGTGCCAGCAGTTTGTATATGGCCCTGGGGTCCCGGCTCTACGAGCAGTACTTC. Joined to the reference TRBV28 and TRBJ2-7 proteins, this CDR3 gives the full variable domain: DVKVTQSSRYLVKRTGEKVFLECVQDMDHENMFWYRQDPGLGLRLIYFSYDVKMKEKGDIPEGYSVSREKKERFSLILESASTNQTSMYLCASSLYMALGSRLYEQYFGPGTRLTVT.